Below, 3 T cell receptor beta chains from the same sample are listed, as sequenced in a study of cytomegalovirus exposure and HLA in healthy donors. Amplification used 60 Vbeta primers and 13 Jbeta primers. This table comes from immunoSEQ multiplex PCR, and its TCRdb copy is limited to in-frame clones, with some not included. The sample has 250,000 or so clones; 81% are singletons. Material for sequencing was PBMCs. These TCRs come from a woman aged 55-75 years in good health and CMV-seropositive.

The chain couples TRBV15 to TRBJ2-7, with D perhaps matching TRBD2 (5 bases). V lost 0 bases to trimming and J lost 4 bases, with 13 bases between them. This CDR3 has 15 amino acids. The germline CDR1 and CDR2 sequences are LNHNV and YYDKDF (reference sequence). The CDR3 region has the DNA TGTGCCACCAGCAGAGATCGGGGTGTCGTTTACGAGCAGTACTTC. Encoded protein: CATSRDRGVVYEQYF.

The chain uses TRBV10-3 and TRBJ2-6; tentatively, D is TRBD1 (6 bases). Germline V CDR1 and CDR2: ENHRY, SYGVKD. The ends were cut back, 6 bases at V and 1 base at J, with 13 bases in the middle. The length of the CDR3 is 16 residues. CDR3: CAIRAYRDSGANVLTF. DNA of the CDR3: TGTGCCATCAGGGCGTACAGGGATTCTGGGGCCAACGTCCTGACTTTC.

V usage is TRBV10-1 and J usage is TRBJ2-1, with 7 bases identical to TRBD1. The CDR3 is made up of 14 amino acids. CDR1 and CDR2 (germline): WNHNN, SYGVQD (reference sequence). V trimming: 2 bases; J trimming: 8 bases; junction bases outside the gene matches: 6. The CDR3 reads CASSERQGGHEQFF. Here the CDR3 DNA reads TGCGCCAGCAGTGAGAGACAGGGTGGTCATGAGCAGTTCTTC.